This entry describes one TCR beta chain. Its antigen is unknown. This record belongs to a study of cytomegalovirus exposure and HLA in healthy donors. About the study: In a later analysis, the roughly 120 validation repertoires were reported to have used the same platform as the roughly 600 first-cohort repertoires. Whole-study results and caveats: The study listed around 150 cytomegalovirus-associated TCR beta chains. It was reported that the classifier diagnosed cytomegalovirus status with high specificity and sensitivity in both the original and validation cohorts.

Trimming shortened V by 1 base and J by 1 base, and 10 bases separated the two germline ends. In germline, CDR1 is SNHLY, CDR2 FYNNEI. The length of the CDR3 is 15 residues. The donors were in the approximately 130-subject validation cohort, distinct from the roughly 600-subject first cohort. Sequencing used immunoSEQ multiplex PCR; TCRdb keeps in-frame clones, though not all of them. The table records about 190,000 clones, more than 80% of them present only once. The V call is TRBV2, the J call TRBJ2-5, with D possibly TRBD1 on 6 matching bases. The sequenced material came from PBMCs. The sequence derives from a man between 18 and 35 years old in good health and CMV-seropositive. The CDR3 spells CASSEDQGLQETQYF. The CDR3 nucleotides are TGTGCCAGCAGTGAAGACCAGGGGCTCCAAGAGACCCAGTACTTC. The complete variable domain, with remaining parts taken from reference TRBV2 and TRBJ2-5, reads EPEVTQTPSHQVTQMGQEVILRCVPISNHLYFYWYRQILGQKVEFLVSFYNNEISEKSEIFDDQFSVERPDGSNFTLKIRSTKLEDSAMYFCASSEDQGLQETQYFGPGTRLLVL.